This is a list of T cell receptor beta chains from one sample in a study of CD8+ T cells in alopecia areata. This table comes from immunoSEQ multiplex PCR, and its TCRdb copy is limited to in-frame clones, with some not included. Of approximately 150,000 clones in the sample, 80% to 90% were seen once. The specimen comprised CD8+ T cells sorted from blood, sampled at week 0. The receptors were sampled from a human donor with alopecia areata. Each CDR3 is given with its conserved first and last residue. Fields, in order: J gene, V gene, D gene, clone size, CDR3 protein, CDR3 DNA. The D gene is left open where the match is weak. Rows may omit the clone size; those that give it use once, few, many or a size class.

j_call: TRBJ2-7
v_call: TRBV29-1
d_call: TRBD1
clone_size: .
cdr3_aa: CSVVTPGQVYEQYF
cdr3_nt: TGCAGCGTTGTTACCCCCGGACAGGTCTACGAGCAGTACTTC

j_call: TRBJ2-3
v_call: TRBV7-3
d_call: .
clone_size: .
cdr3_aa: CASSLWGSTDTQYF
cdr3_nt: TGTGCCAGCAGCTTGTGGGGGAGCACAGATACGCAGTATTTT

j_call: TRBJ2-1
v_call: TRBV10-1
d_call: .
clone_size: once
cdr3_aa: CASSATGLGGNEQFF
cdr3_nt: TGCGCCAGCAGCGCCACCGGACTAGGGGGTAATGAGCAGTTCTTC

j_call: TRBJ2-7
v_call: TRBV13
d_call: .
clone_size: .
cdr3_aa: CASSPWGSYEQYF
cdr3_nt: TGTGCCAGCAGCCCCTGGGGGTCCTACGAGCAGTACTTC

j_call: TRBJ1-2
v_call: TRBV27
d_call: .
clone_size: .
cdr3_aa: CASGRVLNGYTF
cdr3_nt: TGTGCCAGCGGAAGGGTCCTAAATGGCTACACCTTC

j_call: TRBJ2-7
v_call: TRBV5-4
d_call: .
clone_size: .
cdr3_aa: CASSSGTLGVSYEQYF
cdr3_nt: TGTGCCAGCAGCTCCGGGACCTTGGGCGTCTCCTACGAGCAGTACTTC

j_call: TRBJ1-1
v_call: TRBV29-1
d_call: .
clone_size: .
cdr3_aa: CSVPFGPQAFF
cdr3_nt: TGCAGCGTCCCCTTCGGACCCCAAGCTTTCTTT

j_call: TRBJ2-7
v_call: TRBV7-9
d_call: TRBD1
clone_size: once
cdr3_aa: CASSGGQGQIYEQYF
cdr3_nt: TGTGCCAGCAGCGGGGGACAGGGGCAAATATACGAGCAGTACTTC

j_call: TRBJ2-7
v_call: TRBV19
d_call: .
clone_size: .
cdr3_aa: CASSISGASSYEQYF
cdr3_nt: TGTGCCAGTAGTATCTCGGGTGCAAGCTCCTACGAGCAGTACTTC

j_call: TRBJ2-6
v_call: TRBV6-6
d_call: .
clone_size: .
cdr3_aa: CASSVRDSGANVLTF
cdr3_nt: TGTGCCAGCAGCGTACGGGACTCTGGGGCCAACGTCCTGACTTTC

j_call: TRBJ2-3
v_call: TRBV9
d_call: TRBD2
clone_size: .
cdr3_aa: CASSVGTSGTSDTQYF
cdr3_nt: TGTGCCAGCAGCGTAGGGACTAGCGGGACGTCAGATACGCAGTATTTT

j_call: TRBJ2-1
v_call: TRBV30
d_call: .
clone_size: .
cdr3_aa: CAWQMGNEQFF
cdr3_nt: TGTGCCTGGCAGATGGGGAATGAGCAGTTCTTC

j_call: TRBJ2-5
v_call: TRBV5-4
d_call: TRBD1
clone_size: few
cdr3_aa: CASSSLTGGYETQYF
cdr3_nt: TGTGCCAGCAGTTCCCTGACAGGGGGCTATGAGACCCAGTACTTC

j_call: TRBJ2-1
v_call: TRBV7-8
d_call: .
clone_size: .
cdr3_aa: CASSPSNNEQFF
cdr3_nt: TGTGCCAGCAGCCCCAGTAACAATGAGCAGTTCTTC

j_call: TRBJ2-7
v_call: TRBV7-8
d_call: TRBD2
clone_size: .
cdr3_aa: CASSDGLAGGQHEQYF
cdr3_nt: TGTGCCAGCAGCGACGGACTAGCGGGAGGGCAGCACGAGCAGTACTTC

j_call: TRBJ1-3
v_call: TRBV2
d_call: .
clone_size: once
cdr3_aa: CASSSPIPGNTIYF
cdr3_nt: TGTGCCAGCAGTTCCCCTATACCTGGAAACACCATATATTTT

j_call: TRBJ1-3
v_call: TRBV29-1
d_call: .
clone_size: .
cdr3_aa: CSVQYLRDTSGNTIYF
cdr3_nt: TGCAGCGTCCAATACCTCCGGGACACCTCTGGAAACACCATATATTTT

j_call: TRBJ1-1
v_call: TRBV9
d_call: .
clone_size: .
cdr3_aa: CASSGGNSLNTEAFF
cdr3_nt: TGTGCCAGCAGCGGCGGCAACAGCCTGAACACTGAAGCTTTCTTT

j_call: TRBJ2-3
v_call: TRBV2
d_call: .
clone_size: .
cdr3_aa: CASRYWDSTDTQYF
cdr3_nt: TGTGCCAGCAGGTATTGGGACAGCACAGATACGCAGTATTTT

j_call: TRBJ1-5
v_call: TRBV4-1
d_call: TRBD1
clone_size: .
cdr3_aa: CASSQGTGNQPQHF
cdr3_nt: TGCGCCAGCAGCCAGGGGACAGGGAATCAGCCCCAGCATTTT

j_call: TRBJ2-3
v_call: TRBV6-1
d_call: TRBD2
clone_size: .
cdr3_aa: CASSELAGGRDTQYF
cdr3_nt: TGTGCCAGCAGTGAACTAGCGGGAGGGAGAGATACGCAGTATTTT

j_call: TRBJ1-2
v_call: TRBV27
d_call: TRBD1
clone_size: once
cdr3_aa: CASSLGFGTGVGYTF
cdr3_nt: TGTGCCAGCAGTTTAGGGTTCGGGACAGGGGTTGGCTACACCTTC

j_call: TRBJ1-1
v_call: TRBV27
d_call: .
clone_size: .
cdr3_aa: CASLGGIEAFF
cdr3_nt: TGTGCCAGCCTAGGTGGGATTGAAGCTTTCTTT

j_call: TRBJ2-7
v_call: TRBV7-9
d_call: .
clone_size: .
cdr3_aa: CASSLVGETSFSYEQYF
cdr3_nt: TGTGCCAGCAGCTTAGTAGGGGAGACTAGTTTCTCCTACGAGCAGTACTTC

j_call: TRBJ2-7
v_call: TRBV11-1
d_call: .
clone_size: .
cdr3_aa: CASSGVDPYEQYF
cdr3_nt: TGTGCCAGCAGCGGCGTGGACCCCTACGAGCAGTACTTC

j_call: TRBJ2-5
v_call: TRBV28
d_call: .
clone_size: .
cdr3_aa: CASSSPGQVQETQYF
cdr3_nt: TGTGCCAGCAGTTCCCCAGGACAAGTACAAGAGACCCAGTACTTC

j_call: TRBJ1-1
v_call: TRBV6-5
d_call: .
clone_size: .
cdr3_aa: CASSPASTEAFF
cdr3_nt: TGTGCCAGCAGCCCTGCGAGCACTGAAGCTTTCTTT

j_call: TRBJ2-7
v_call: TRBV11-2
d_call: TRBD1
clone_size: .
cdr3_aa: CASSSGTAYEQYF
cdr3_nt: TGTGCCAGCAGCTCCGGGACAGCCTACGAGCAGTACTTC

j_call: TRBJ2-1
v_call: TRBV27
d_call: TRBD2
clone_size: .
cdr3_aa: CASSGLAGVYEQFF
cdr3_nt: TGTGCCAGCAGTGGACTAGCGGGAGTTTATGAGCAGTTCTTC

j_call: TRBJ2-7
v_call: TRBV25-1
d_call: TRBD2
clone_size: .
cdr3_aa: CASSEILAGVYEQYF
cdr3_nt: TGTGCCAGCAGTGAGATCCTAGCGGGCGTCTACGAGCAGTACTTC

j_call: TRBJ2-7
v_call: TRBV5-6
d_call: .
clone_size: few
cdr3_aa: CASSISNEQYF
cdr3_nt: TGTGCCAGCAGCATCTCCAACGAGCAGTACTTC

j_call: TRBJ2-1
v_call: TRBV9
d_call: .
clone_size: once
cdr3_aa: CASSPGGSSYNEQFF
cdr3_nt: TGTGCCAGCAGCCCGGGGGGCAGCTCCTACAATGAGCAGTTCTTC

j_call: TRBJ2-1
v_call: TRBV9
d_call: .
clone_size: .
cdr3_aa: CASSVAHGLHRRAVYNEQFF
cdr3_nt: TGTGCCAGCAGCGTAGCGCATGGTTTACATCGGAGGGCGGTCTACAATGAGCAGTTCTTC

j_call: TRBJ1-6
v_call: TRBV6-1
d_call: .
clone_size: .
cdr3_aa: CASSDRDASPLHF
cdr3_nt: TGTGCCAGCAGTGACAGGGACGCTTCACCCCTCCACTTT

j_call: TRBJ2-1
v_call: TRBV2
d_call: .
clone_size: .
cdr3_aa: CASSSGIHSSYNEQFF
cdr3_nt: TGTGCCAGCAGCTCCGGGATCCACAGCTCCTACAATGAGCAGTTCTTC